This entry lists 32 T cell receptor beta chains sequenced from one sample in a study of cytomegalovirus exposure and HLA in healthy donors. It was with 60 Vbeta and 13 Jbeta primers that the PCR ran. Sequencing used immunoSEQ multiplex PCR; TCRdb keeps in-frame clones, though not all of them. Of fewer than 350,000 clones listed, 85% to 90% are singletons. Sequencing was carried out using PBMCs. Receptors originate from a woman between 18 and 29 years old in good health and CMV-seronegative.

The genes are TRBV19 and TRBJ1-2, with D possibly TRBD1 on 5 matching bases. Trimming shortened V by 5 bases and J by 4 bases, and 20 bases separated the two germline ends. Germline-derived CDR1 and CDR2 are LNHDA and SQIVND (reference sequence). The CDR3 extends over 16 amino acids. The chain's CDR3 is CASSGGGGGAVYGYTF. CDR3 in DNA: TGTGCCAGTAGTGGCGGGGGGGGAGGTGCCGTCTATGGCTACACCTTC.

V and J are TRBV2 and TRBJ2-1, with D perhaps matching TRBD2 (5 bases). The CDR3 is 14 amino acids. Trimming stripped 6 bases from V and 8 bases from J, with 17 bases between. Germline V gene data show CDR1 as SNHLY and CDR2 as FYNNEI. The CDR3 region has the DNA TGTGCCAGCAGGCGGATAGTTGGGAGCTATGAGCAGTTCTTC. As protein: CASRRIVGSYEQFF.

This chain links TRBV6-5 with TRBJ1-2, with 8 bases lining up with TRBD1. Germline CDR1 and CDR2: MNHEY and SVGAGI. With V trimmed by 5 bases and J by 5 bases, 7 bases remained unmatched. CDR3 length equals 14 residues. CDR3 DNA sequence: TGTGCCAGCAGTCCTCAGGGGGCCCTATATGGCTACACCTTC. Its protein product is CASSPQGALYGYTF.

The chain couples TRBV12-2 to TRBJ1-5. TRBV12-2 is a recognized pseudogene. The CDR3 covers 15 residues. CDR3 nucleotides: TGTGCAAGTCGCGCCAAGAACTTTAGCAATCAGCCCCAGCATTTT. Translated: CASRAKNFSNQPQHF.

Details on this clone: The same CDR3 arises from other DNA sequences in this sample as well. The chain uses TRBV6-1 and TRBJ1-1; perhaps TRBD1 as D (6 bases). In germline, CDR1 is MNHNS, CDR2 SASEGT. There are 14 residues in the CDR3. Trimming shortened V by 7 bases and J by 1 base, and 13 bases separated the two germline ends. This chain's CDR3 is CASTLQGRNTEAFF. The CDR3 DNA follows: TGTGCCAGCACTCTCCAGGGGAGGAACACTGAAGCTTTCTTT.

CDR3 bases: TGCGCCAGCAGCTTGAAGCGGGGGGGCATAGCCAAAAACATTCAGTACTTC. Its protein product is CASSLKRGGIAKNIQYF. The V gene is TRBV5-1, the J gene TRBJ2-4; TRBD2 matches 10 bases. Germline V lookup: CDR1 SGHRS, CDR2 YFSETQ. The junction had 4 bases not matched to a gene; V was cut back by 1 base and J by 0 bases. This CDR3 has 17 amino acids.

CDR3 residues: CASSVETSGATDTQYF. In DNA, the CDR3 is TGTGCCAGCAGCGTAGAGACTAGCGGGGCCACAGATACGCAGTATTTT. V usage is TRBV9 and J usage is TRBJ2-3; 11 bases are a match to TRBD2. CDR1 is SGDLS and CDR2 is YYNGEE in the germline V gene. The junction had 2 bases not matched to a gene; V was cut back by 0 bases and J by 2 bases. This CDR3 has 16 amino acids. The variable domain in full, completed from reference TRBV9 and TRBJ2-3, reads DSGVTQTPKHLITATGQRVTLRCSPRSGDLSVYWYQQSLDQGLQFLIQYYNGEERAKGNILERFSAQQFPDLHSELNLSSLELGDSALYFCASSVETSGATDTQYFGPGTRLTVL.

The chain employs TRBV2 and TRBJ1-3, with 8 bases lining up with TRBD1. Per germline, CDR1 SNHLY and CDR2 FYNNEI. CDR3 size: 20 residues. V dropped 3 bases and J dropped 4; count of bases not matched to a gene: 20. DNA of the CDR3: TGTGCCAGCAGTGATTTTGGGCAGGGGGCCGATCCCTCTCGAGGAAACACCATATATTTT. It yields the protein CASSDFGQGADPSRGNTIYF.

This chain joins TRBV27 and TRBJ2-1; 8 positions match TRBD2. With 6 bases clipped from V and 1 base from J, the junction kept 5 bases outside the gene matches. The germline V gene encodes CDR1 MNHEY and CDR2 SMNVEV (reference sequence). The CDR3 runs to 15 residues. CDR3 in amino acids: CASRSAGVSYNEQFF. Written as DNA, the CDR3 is TGTGCCAGCAGATCAGCGGGGGTATCCTACAATGAGCAGTTCTTC.

The rearrangement joins TRBV6-1 to TRBJ2-1, with TRBD2 identical over 7 bases. The CDR3 sequence is 16 residues long. The germline V gene has CDR1 MNHNS and CDR2 SASEGT. V trimming: 0 bases; J trimming: 4 bases; junction bases outside the gene matches: 6. The CDR3 coding sequence is TGTGCCAGCAGTGAAGCCGGCCTAGCGGTGTACAATGAGCAGTTCTTC. It translates to CASSEAGLAVYNEQFF.

V is TRBV5-1 and J is TRBJ2-5, with D hard to call. Per germline, CDR1 SGHRS and CDR2 YFSETQ. CDR3 length: 14 residues. V lost 1 base and J lost 2, with 9 bases in between. The CDR3 DNA sequence: TGCGCCAGCAGCTTGTCTGTAGCACAAGAGACCCAGTACTTC. As protein: CASSLSVAQETQYF.

The chain has TRBV6-1 and TRBJ2-7; weak D call: TRBD2 (7 bases). Germline values: CDR1 MNHNS, CDR2 SASEGT. Trimming took off 6 bases at V and 2 bases at J, with 11 bases between the two ends. The CDR3 covers 13 residues. The CDR3 here is CASRRGGTYEQYF. In DNA form, the CDR3 reads TGTGCCAGCAGGAGGGGGGGTACCTACGAGCAGTACTTC.

The V call is TRBV9, the J call TRBJ1-1; D is uncertain. V lost 0 bases and J lost 0, with 3 bases in between. CDR3 length equals 13 residues. Germline values: CDR1 SGDLS, CDR2 YYNGEE. The CDR3 reads CASSVAMNTEAFF. The CDR3 coding sequence is TGTGCCAGCAGCGTAGCAATGAACACTGAAGCTTTCTTT. Full variable domain (outside the CDR3, taken from reference TRBV9 and TRBJ1-1): DSGVTQTPKHLITATGQRVTLRCSPRSGDLSVYWYQQSLDQGLQFLIQYYNGEERAKGNILERFSAQQFPDLHSELNLSSLELGDSALYFCASSVAMNTEAFFGQGTRLTVV.

Here the CDR3 reads CAARTGNRREKLFF. DNA for the CDR3: TGTGCCGCACGGACCGGGAACAGAAGGGAAAAACTGTTTTTT. The chain links TRBV6-5 to TRBJ1-4; D ambiguous. The CDR3 has 14 residues. Per germline, CDR1 MNHEY and CDR2 SVGAGI. V gave up 11 bases and J gave up 8 bases, with 21 bases separating them.

V usage is TRBV18 and J usage is TRBJ2-5; TRBD2 agrees at 11 bases. Germline trimming cut 4 bases from V and 2 bases from J; bases unmatched to any gene: 9. The CDR3 has 17 amino acids. CDR1 is KGHSH, CDR2 LQKENI, per germline. This CDR3 is CASSQISSGGSQETQYF. The CDR3 coding sequence is TGTGCCAGCTCACAAATCTCTAGCGGGGGGAGTCAAGAGACCCAGTACTTC.

The chain uses TRBV6-5 and TRBJ1-1; 7 bases are a match to TRBD1. V lost 4 bases and J lost 1; bases outside the gene matches: 6. Germline V lookup: CDR1 MNHEY, CDR2 SVGAGI. CDR3 length: 15 residues. The CDR3 DNA reads as TGTGCCAGCAGTTTTTCCGGGACAGAGAACACTGAAGCTTTCTTT. It codes for CASSFSGTENTEAFF.

The chain joins TRBV7-2 to TRBJ1-4; D not resolved. The CDR3 extends over 13 amino acids. Germline CDR1 reads SGHTA; CDR2 reads FQGNSA. V lost 1 base to trimming and J lost 8 bases, with 8 bases between them. CDR3 protein: CASSLVLAEKLFF. The CDR3 bases are TGTGCCAGCAGCTTAGTTCTGGCCGAAAAACTGTTTTTT.

This chain connects TRBV7-2 to TRBJ2-1, with TRBD2 as a possible D gene (6 bases). The CDR3 is made up of 13 amino acids. Looked up from germline, CDR1 is SGHTA and CDR2 is FQGNSA. V was pared by 3 bases and J by 9 bases, with 12 bases between. The CDR3, as DNA: TGTGCCAGCAGCTTGACTATTAGCGGTGAGCAGTTCTTC. Amino acids: CASSLTISGEQFF.

Only one count was recorded for this clone. V gene TRBV11-3 combines with J gene TRBJ2-1; 10 positions agree with TRBD2. The CDR3 length is 15 residues. Germline V gene sequence: CDR1 SGHNT, CDR2 YENEEA. V lost 3 bases, J lost 5 bases, and 4 bases stayed unmatched. Here the CDR3 reads CASSFSGGPHNEQFF. The CDR3 DNA reads as TGTGCCAGCAGCTTTAGCGGGGGGCCTCACAATGAGCAGTTCTTC.

V is TRBV10-2 and J is TRBJ1-1; D is undetermined. V lost 3 bases and J lost 0, with 8 bases in between. The CDR3 covers 14 residues. Germline assignment: CDR1 WSHSY and CDR2 SAAADI. CDR3 in amino acids: CASSELGMNTEAFF. The CDR3 DNA follows: TGCGCCAGCAGTGAACTCGGGATGAACACTGAAGCTTTCTTT.

CDR3 loop: CASSLTSGRHNEQFF. CDR3 DNA sequence: TGTGCCAGCAGCTTGACTAGCGGGCGACACAATGAGCAGTTCTTC. The chain couples TRBV5-8 to TRBJ2-1; the match to TRBD2 covers 9 bases. Germline values: CDR1 SGHTS, CDR2 YDEGEE. V gave up 1 base and J gave up 5 bases; unmatched junction bases: 4. The CDR3 is 15 amino acids.

The gene calls are TRBV7-8 and TRBJ1-4; TRBD1 aligns across 9 bases. The CDR3 loop spans 16 amino acids. Germline loops: CDR1 SGHVS, CDR2 FQNEAQ. V lost 2 bases and J lost 3; bases outside the gene matches: 4. This CDR3 reads CASSLPGQGPNEKLFF. The CDR3 DNA is TGTGCCAGCAGCTTACCGGGACAGGGCCCTAATGAAAAACTGTTTTTT.

The V and J genes are TRBV5-1 and TRBJ2-7; 12 bases match TRBD1. The CDR3 runs 21 residues. J gave up 1 base and V 3 bases, and 20 bases lay outside the gene matches. Germline lookup yields CDR1 SGHRS and CDR2 YFSETQ. CDR3 nucleotide sequence: TGCGCCAGCAGCTCGGGCCTGGGGACAGGGGGCGTCGGGTCCGGATCCTACGAGCAGTACTTC. Encoded protein: CASSSGLGTGGVGSGSYEQYF.

This chain uses TRBV6-6 with TRBJ1-1, with TRBD1 as a possible D gene (6 bases). The germline gives CDR1 MNHNY, CDR2 SVGAGI (reference sequence). The CDR3 is made up of 14 amino acids. Trimming removed 6 bases from V and 6 bases from J, with 17 bases in between. CDR3 nucleotide sequence: TGTGCCAGCAGCAAGGACAGACGGGGCGCTGAAGCTTTCTTT. Amino acid sequence: CASSKDRRGAEAFF.

The chain has TRBV9 and TRBJ2-3; a possible D gene is TRBD2 (6 bases). Germline-derived CDR1 and CDR2 are SGDLS and YYNGEE. This CDR3 comprises 14 residues. V lost 6 bases and J lost 1, with 12 bases in between. Written as DNA, the CDR3 is TGTGCCAGCACCCCCCGCGGGGGCACAGATACGCAGTATTTT. Protein sequence: CASTPRGGTDTQYF.

The chain links TRBV5-4 to TRBJ1-2; D call uncertain. The V end was cut by 1 base, the J end by 0 bases, with 10 bases between. The germline V gene encodes CDR1 SGHNT and CDR2 YYREEE (reference sequence). The CDR3 has 15 residues. The DNA for the CDR3 is TGTGCCAGCAGCTTGTTCTTTGGCTCTAACTATGGCTACACCTTC. It yields the protein CASSLFFGSNYGYTF.

CDR3 sequence reads: CASSQTHLTGWGSTEAFF. In nucleotides, the CDR3 is TGTGCCAGCAGCCAGACCCACCTAACAGGGTGGGGGTCCACTGAAGCTTTCTTT. The chain links TRBV11-2 to TRBJ1-1; a possible D gene is TRBD1 (6 bases). V was shortened by 5 bases and J by 4 bases, with 26 bases between the two germline ends. Germline V gene data show CDR1 as SGHAT and CDR2 as FQNNGV. The CDR3 is 18 residues long.

A note on this clone: The same CDR3 arises from other DNA sequences in this sample as well. The chain combines TRBV5-1 with TRBJ1-1, with D perhaps TRBD1 (6 bases). Trimming took 0 bases from V and 1 from J, leaving 10 bases between them. CDR1 and CDR2 from the germline V gene are SGHRS and YFSETQ. This CDR3 spans 15 amino acids. The CDR3 bases are TGCGCCAGCAGCTTGGCCCCAGGGGCGAACACTGAAGCTTTCTTT. This codes for CASSLAPGANTEAFF.

This sequence joins TRBV2 and TRBJ1-4; D is uncertain. The CDR3 sequence is 13 residues long. Germline assignment: CDR1 SNHLY and CDR2 FYNNEI. V was pared by 7 bases and J by 8 bases, with 14 bases between. CDR3 residues: CASNGDFREKLFF. For the CDR3, the DNA is TGTGCCAGCAACGGGGATTTTAGGGAAAAACTGTTTTTT.

The chain joins TRBV13 to TRBJ1-5; tentatively, D is TRBD1 (5 bases). Germline CDR1 is PRHDT and CDR2 is FYEKMQ (reference sequence). This CDR3 has 19 residues. Trimming removed 0 bases from V and 0 bases from J, with 18 bases in between. This chain's CDR3 is CASSLGRVTGKDSNQPQHF. The CDR3 region has the DNA TGTGCCAGCAGCTTAGGAAGAGTTACAGGAAAAGATAGCAATCAGCCCCAGCATTTT.

The chain has TRBV2 and TRBJ1-2; D may be TRBD1 (5 bases). Trimming pared 6 bases from V and 4 bases from J, leaving 12 bases between. Germline CDR1 and CDR2: SNHLY and FYNNEI. The CDR3 is made up of 13 amino acids. CDR3 in DNA: TGTGCCAGCAGCAGGGAGGGTAGCTATGGCTACACCTTC. Translating gives CASSREGSYGYTF.

The chain employs TRBV7-2 and TRBJ2-1, with 8 bases identical to TRBD1. In germline, CDR1 is SGHTA, CDR2 FQGNSA. V lost 6 bases and J lost 9; bases outside the gene matches: 4. CDR3 length: 12 residues. CDR3 sequence reads: CASRQGVAEQFF. DNA of the CDR3: TGTGCCAGCAGACAGGGGGTGGCTGAGCAGTTCTTC.